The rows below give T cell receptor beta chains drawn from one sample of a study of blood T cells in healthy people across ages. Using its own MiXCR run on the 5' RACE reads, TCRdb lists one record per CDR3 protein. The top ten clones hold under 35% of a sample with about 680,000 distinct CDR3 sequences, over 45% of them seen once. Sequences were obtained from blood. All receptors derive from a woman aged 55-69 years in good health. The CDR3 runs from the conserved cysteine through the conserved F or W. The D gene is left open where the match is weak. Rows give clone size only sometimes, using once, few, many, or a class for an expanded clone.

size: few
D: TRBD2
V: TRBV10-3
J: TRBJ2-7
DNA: TGTGCCATCAGTGAAGCGGGAGCGGTCTACAATGAGCAGTACTTC
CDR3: CAISEAGAVYNEQYF

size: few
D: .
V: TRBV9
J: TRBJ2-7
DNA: TGTGCCAGCAGCCCCAGGCGTGCCGACTACGAGCAGTACTTC
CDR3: CASSPRRADYEQYF

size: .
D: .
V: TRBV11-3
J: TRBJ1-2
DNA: TGTGCCAGCAATTCGGGAGGCTACACCTTC
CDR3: CASNSGGYTF

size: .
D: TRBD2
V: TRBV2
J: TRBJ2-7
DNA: TGTGCCAGCAGTAAAGGGACTAGCGGCTACGAGCAGTACTTC
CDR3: CASSKGTSGYEQYF

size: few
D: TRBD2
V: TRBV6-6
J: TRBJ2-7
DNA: TGTGTCTCCAAGGCGGGAGCCTTCTACGAGCAGTACTTC
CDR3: CVSKAGAFYEQYF

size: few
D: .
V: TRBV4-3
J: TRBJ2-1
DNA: TGCGCCAGCAGCCAAGATAAGGCGGGTGTCGGTGAGCAGTTCTTC
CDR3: CASSQDKAGVGEQFF

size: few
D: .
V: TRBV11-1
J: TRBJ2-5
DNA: TGTGCCAGCAGCTTAGCCCTAGCAGGGAAGACCCAGTACTTC
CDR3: CASSLALAGKTQYF

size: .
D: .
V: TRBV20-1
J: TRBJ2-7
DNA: TGCAGTGCTAGATATACGGGGGACAGTGTACCCGAGCAGTACTTC
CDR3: CSARYTGDSVPEQYF

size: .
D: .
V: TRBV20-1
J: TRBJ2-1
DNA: TGCAGTGCTAGAGGGAGGGCGGGGACCCCCTACAATGAGCAGTTCTTC
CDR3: CSARGRAGTPYNEQFF

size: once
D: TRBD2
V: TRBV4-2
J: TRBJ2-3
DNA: TGTGCCAGCAGCTTGGGACTAGCGGCGGGGGATACGCAGTATTTT
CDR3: CASSLGLAAGDTQYF

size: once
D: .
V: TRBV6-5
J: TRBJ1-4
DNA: TGTGCCAGCAGGGGCAGGGAGACGGGGTATGGAAAACTGTTTTTT
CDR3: CASRGRETGYGKLFF

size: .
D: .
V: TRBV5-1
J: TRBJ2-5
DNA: TGCGCCAGCAGCTTAGGACGGGCAATCTACCAAGAGACCCAGTACTTC
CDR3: CASSLGRAIYQETQYF

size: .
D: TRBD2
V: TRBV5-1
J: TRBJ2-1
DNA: TGCGCCAGCAGCTTGGCCGCTAGCGGGTTCCCCTACAATGAGCAGTTCTTC
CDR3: CASSLAASGFPYNEQFF

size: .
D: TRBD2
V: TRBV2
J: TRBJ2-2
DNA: TGTGCCAGCAGCGGACTAGGGAGGAACACCGGGGAGCTGTTTTTT
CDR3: CASSGLGRNTGELFF

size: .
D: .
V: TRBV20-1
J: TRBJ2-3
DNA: TGCAGTGTCTCATCTTCCCAGAACACAGATACGCAGTATTTT
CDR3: CSVSSSQNTDTQYF

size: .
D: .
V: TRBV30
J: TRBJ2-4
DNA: TGTGCCTGGAGTGTATTGTCGGACATTCAGTACTTC
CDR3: CAWSVLSDIQYF

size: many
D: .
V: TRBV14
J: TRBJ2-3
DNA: TGTGCCAGCAGCCGCAGGCTAACAGATACGCAGTATTTT
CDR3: CASSRRLTDTQYF

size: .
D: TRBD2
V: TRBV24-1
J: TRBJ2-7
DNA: TGTGCCACCAGTGGCGTTGGGACTAGCCAGCACGAGCAGTACTTC
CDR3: CATSGVGTSQHEQYF

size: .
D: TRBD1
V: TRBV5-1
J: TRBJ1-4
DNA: TGCGCCAGCAGCGCGGGAGTGGGACAGACTAGTGAAAAACTGTTTTTT
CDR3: CASSAGVGQTSEKLFF

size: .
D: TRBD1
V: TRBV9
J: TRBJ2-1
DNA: TGTGCCAGCAGCGTACAGGGGGCCTACAATGAGCAGTTCTTC
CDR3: CASSVQGAYNEQFF

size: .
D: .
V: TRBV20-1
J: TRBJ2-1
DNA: TGCAGTGCTGAGAGCGACAATTTCAATGAGCAGTTCTTC
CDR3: CSAESDNFNEQFF

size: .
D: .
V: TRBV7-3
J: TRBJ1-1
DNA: TGTGCCAGCAGCAAAGCGGCAGGGACCACTGAAGCTTTCTTT
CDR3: CASSKAAGTTEAFF

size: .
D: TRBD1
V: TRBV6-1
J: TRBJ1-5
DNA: TGTGCCAGCACCTTGGACAGGGCGAATCAGCCCCAGCATTTT
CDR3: CASTLDRANQPQHF

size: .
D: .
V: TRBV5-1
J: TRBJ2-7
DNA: TGCGCCAGCAAGGTCCTCGGAACCTACGAGCAGTACTTC
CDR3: CASKVLGTYEQYF

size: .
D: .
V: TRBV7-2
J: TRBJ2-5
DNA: TGTGCCAGCAGCGTGGGGGGTAAAGAGACCCAGTACTTC
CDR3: CASSVGGKETQYF

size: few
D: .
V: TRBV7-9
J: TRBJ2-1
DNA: TGTGCCAGCAGCTTCGCCAGCGGGCGTTACAATGAGCAGTTCTTC
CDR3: CASSFASGRYNEQFF

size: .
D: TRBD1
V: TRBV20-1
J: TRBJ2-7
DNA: TGCAGTGCTAGAGATGACAGGGGGCTGCAAGGCGAGCAGTACTTC
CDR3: CSARDDRGLQGEQYF

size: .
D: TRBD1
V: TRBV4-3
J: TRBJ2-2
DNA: TGCGCCAGCAGCCAAGTGACAGGGGGATCCGGGGAGCTGTTTTTT
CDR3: CASSQVTGGSGELFF

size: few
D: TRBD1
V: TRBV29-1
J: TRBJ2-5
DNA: TGCAGCGTTGCCCCAGACAGGGCTTCCCGCGAGACCCAGTACTTC
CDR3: CSVAPDRASRETQYF